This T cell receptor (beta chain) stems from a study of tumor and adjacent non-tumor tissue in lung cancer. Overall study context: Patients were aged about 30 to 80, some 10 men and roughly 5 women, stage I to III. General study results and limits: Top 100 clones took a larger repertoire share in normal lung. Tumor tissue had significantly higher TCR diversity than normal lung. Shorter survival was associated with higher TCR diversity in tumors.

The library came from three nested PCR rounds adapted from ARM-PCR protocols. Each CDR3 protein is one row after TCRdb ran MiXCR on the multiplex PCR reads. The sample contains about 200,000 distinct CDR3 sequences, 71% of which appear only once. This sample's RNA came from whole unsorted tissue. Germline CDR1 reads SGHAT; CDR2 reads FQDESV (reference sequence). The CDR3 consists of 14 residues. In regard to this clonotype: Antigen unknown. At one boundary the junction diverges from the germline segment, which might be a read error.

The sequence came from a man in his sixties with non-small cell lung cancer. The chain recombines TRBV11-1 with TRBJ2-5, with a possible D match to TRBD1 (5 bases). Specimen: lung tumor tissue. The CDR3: CARSFPGKQETQYF. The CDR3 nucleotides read TGTGCCAGAAGCTTTCCAGGGAAGCAAGAGACCCAGTACTTC.